This T cell receptor (beta chain) was documented in a study of glioma-infiltrating T cells after dendritic cell vaccination. Before vaccination, two weeks after the third vaccination, and at progression, PBMC were collected. The V gene end was trimmed by 6 bases and the J gene end by 5 bases; junction bases not matched to a gene: 6. This CDR3 has 13 amino acids. The V gene's germline CDR1 is KGHSH and CDR2 LQKENI. Study-wide results and caveats: Survival was not directly related to TCR clonality in these patients.

Some clones are missing from TCRdb's copy, which holds only in-frame ones; the method was immunoSEQ multiplex PCR. The repertoire holds over 90,000 clones, roughly 76% seen once, with less than 15% in the top ten. Regarding this clone: What it binds is not known.

This specimen consisted of blood, obtained before dendritic cell vaccination. This chain joins TRBV18 and TRBJ1-1; 7 bases are shared with TRBD1. The receptor comes from a human donor with glioblastoma. CDR3 sequence: CASSSDRETEAFF. For the CDR3, the DNA is TGTGCCAGCTCTTCAGACAGGGAGACTGAAGCTTTCTTT.